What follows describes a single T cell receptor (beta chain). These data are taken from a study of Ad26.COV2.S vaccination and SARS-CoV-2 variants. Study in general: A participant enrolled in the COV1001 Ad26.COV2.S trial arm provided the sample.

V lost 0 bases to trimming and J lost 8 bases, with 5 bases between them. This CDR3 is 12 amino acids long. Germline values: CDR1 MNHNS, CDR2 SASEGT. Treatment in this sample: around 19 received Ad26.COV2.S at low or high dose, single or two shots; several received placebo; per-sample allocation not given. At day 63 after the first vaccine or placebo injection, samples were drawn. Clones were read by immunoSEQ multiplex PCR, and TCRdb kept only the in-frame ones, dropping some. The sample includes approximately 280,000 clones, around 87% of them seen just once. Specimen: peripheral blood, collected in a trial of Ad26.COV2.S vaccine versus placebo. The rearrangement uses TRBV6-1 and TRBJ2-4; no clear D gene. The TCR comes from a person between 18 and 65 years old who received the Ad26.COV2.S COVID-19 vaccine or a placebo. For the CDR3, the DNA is TGTGCCAGCAGTGAAGCAAGGTACATTCAGTACTTC. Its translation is CASSEARYIQYF.